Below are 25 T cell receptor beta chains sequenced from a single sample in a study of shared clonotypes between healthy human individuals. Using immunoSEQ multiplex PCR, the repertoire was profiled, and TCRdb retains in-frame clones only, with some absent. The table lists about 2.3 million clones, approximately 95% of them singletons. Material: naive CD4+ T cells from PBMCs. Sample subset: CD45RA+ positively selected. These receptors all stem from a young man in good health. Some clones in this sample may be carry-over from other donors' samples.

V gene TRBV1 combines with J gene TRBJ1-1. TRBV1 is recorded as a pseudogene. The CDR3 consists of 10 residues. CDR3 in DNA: TGCACCAGCAGCCGTTGGGTTGCTTTCTTT. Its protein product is CTSSRWVAFF.

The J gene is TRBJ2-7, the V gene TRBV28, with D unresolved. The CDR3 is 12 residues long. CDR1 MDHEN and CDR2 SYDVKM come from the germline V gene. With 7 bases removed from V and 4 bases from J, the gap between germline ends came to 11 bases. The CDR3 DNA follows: TGTGCCAGCACCGCGGAAAAGTACGAGCAGTACTTC. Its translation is CASTAEKYEQYF. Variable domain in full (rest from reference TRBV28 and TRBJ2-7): DVKVTQSSRYLVKRTGEKVFLECVQDMDHENMFWYRQDPGLGLRLIYFSYDVKMKEKGDIPEGYSVSREKKERFSLILESASTNQTSMYLCASTAEKYEQYFGPGTRLTVT.

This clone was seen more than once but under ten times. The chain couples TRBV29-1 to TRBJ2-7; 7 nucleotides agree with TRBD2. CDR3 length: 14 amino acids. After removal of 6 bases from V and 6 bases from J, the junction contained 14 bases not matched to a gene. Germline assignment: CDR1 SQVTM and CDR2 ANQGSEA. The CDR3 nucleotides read TGCAGCGTCCAGCCCTTGACTAGCAAGGGCGAGCAGTACTTC. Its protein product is CSVQPLTSKGEQYF.

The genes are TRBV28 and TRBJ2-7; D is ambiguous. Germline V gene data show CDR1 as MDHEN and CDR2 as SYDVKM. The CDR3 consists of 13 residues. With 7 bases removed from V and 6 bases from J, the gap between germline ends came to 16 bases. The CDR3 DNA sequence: TGTGCCAGCAAAAATACGGATCCGGGCGAGCAGTACTTC. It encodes CASKNTDPGEQYF.

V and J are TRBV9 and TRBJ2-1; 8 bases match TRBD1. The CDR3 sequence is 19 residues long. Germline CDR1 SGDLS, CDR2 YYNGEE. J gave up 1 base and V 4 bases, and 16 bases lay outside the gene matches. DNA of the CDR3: TGTGCCAGCAGCCCCCAGGGGGCGAAAGCCTCCTTGTCCTACAATGAGCAGTTCTTC. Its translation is CASSPQGAKASLSYNEQFF.

The DNA of the CDR3 is TGCGCCAGCAGGTATCAGACTAGAGGCACAGATACGCAGTATTTT. It specifies CASRYQTRGTDTQYF. The chain employs TRBV5-1 and TRBJ2-3, with a possible D match to TRBD2 (6 bases). The CDR3 extends over 15 amino acids. The V end was cut by 5 bases, the J end by 1 base, with 14 bases between. CDR1 and CDR2 (germline): SGHRS, YFSETQ. Complete variable domain (other parts from reference TRBV5-1 and TRBJ2-3): KAGVTQTPRYLIKTRGQQVTLSCSPISGHRSVSWYQQTPGQGLQFLFEYFSETQRNKGNFPGRFSGRQFSNSRSEMNVSTLELGDSALYLCASRYQTRGTDTQYFGPGTRLTVL.

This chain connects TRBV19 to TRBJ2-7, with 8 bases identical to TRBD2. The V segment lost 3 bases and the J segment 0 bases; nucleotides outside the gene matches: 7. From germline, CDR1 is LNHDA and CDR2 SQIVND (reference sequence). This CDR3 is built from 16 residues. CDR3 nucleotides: TGTGCCAGTAGTATCCGGACTAGCTACCCCTCCTACGAGCAGTACTTC. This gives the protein CASSIRTSYPSYEQYF.

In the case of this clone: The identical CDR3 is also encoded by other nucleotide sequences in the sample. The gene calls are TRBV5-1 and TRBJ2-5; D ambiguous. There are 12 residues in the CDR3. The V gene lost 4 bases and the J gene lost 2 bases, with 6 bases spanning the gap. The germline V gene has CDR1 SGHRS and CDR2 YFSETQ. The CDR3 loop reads CASSLEQETQYF. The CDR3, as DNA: TGCGCCAGCAGCCTAGAACAAGAGACCCAGTACTTC.

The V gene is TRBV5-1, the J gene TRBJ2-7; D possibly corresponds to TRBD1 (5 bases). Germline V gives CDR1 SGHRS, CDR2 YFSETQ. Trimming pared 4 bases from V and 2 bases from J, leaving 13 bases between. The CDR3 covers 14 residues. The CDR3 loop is CASSTTGDPYEQYF. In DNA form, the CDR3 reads TGCGCCAGCAGCACTACAGGCGACCCCTACGAGCAGTACTTC.

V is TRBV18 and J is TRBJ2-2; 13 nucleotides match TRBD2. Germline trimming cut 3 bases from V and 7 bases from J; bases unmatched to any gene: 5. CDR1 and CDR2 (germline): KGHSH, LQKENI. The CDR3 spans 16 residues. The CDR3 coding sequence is TGTGCCAGCTCACCTGGACTAGCGGGAGCCTACGGGGAGCTGTTTTTT. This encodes CASSPGLAGAYGELFF.

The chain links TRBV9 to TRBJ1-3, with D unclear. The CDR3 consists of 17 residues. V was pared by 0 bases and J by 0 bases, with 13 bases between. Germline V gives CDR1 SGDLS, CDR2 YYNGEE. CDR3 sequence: CASSVEPDLRSGNTIYF. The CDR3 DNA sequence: TGTGCCAGCAGCGTAGAACCCGACCTCCGCTCTGGAAACACCATATATTTT.

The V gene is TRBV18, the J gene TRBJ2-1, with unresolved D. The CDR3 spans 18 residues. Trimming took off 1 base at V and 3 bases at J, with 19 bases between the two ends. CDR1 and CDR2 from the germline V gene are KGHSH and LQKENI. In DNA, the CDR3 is TGTGCCAGCTCACCACTGAGCAGCCTGGGAACCGACTACAATGAGCAGTTCTTC. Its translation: CASSPLSSLGTDYNEQFF.

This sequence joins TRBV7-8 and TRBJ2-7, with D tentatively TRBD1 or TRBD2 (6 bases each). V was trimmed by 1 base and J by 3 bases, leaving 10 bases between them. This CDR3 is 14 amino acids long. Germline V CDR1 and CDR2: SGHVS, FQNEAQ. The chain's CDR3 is CASSLEQGGYEQYF. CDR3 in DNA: TGTGCCAGCAGCTTAGAACAGGGAGGCTACGAGCAGTACTTC.

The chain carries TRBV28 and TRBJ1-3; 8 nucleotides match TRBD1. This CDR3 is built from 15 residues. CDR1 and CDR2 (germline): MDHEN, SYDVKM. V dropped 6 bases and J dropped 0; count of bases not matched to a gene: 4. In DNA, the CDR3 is TGTGCCAGCAGGGGACAGGACTACTCTGGAAACACCATATATTTT. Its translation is CASRGQDYSGNTIYF.

CDR3 DNA sequence: TGCGCCAGCAGCCAATATTCCCTGCGGGACACAGATACGCAGTATTTT. Translated: CASSQYSLRDTDTQYF. The chain carries TRBV4-1 and TRBJ2-3, with D perhaps matching TRBD2 (6 bases). Per germline, CDR1 MGHRA and CDR2 YSYEKL. V was pared by 2 bases and J by 2 bases, with 14 bases between. The CDR3 consists of 16 residues.

CDR3 in DNA: TGCGCCAGCAGCCGTGGGACCCCAGGGTTTGACACCGGGGAGCTGTTTTTT. Translation gives CASSRGTPGFDTGELFF. The V call is TRBV4-3, the J call TRBJ2-2; D tentatively reads TRBD1 or TRBD2 (5 bases each). Between the trimmed V and J ends, which lost 4 bases and 3 bases, there was a span of 18 bases. Germline V gene data show CDR1 as LGHNA and CDR2 as YSLEER. This CDR3 spans 17 amino acids.

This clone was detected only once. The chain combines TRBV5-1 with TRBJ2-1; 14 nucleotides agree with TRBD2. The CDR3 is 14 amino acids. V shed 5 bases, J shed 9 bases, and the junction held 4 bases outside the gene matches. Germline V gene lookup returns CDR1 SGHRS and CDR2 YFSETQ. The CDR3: CASRGLAGVGEQFF. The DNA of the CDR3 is TGCGCCAGCAGGGGACTAGCGGGAGTGGGTGAGCAGTTCTTC.

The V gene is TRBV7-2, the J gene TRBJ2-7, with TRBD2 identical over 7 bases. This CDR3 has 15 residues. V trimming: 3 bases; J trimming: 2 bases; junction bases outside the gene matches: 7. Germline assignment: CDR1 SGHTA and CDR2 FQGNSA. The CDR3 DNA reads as TGTGCCAGCAGCTTGGTGGGAGGGAACGCCTACGAGCAGTACTTC. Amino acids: CASSLVGGNAYEQYF.

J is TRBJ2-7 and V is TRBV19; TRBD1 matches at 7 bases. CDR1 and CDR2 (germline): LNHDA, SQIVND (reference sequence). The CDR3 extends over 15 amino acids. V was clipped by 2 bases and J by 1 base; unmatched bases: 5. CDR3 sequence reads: CASSIRSQGSYEQYF. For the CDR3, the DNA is TGTGCCAGTAGTATACGATCACAGGGGTCCTACGAGCAGTACTTC.

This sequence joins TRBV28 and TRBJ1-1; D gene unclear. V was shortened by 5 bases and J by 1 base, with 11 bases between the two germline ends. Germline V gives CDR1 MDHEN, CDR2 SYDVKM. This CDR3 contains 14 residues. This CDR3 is CASSLPPGNTEAFF. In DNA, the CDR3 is TGTGCCAGCAGTCTCCCCCCGGGGAACACTGAAGCTTTCTTT.

Written as DNA, the CDR3 is TGTGCCAGCAGTTACTCACGGGGCGGCGGGGTAGAGACCCAGTACTTC. Amino acids: CASSYSRGGGVETQYF. The rearrangement joins TRBV6-5 to TRBJ2-5; tentative D call: TRBD2 (6 bases). Germline loops: CDR1 MNHEY, CDR2 SVGAGI. With 0 bases removed from V and 4 bases from J, the gap between germline ends came to 15 bases. The CDR3 totals 16 residues.

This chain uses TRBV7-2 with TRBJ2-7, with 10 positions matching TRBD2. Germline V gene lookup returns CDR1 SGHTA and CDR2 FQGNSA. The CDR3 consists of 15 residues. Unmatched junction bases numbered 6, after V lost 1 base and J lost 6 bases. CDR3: CASSLGSGRAVEQYF. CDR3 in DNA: TGTGCCAGCAGCTTAGGCAGCGGGAGGGCAGTCGAGCAGTACTTC.

The CDR3 protein is CASSLQGYSYNEQFF. CDR3 sequence (DNA): TGTGCCAGCTCCCTTCAAGGGTACTCCTACAATGAGCAGTTCTTC. The rearrangement uses TRBV18 and TRBJ2-1; D not certain. The CDR3 has 15 residues. Germline CDR1 reads KGHSH; CDR2 reads LQKENI. Trimming took off 6 bases at V and 0 bases at J, with 12 bases between the two ends.

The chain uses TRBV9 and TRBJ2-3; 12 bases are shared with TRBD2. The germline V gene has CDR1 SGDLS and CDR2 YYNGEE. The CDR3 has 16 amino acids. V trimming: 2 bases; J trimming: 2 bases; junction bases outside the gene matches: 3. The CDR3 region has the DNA TGTGCCAGCAGCGTGACTAGCGGGAGAGACACAGATACGCAGTATTTT. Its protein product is CASSVTSGRDTDTQYF. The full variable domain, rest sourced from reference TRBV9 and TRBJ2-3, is DSGVTQTPKHLITATGQRVTLRCSPRSGDLSVYWYQQSLDQGLQFLIQYYNGEERAKGNILERFSAQQFPDLHSELNLSSLELGDSALYFCASSVTSGRDTDTQYFGPGTRLTVL.

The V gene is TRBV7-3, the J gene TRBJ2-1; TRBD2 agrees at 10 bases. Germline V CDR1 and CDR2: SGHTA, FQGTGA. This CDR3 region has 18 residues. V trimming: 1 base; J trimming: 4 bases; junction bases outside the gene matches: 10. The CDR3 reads CASSLKASGSLGYNEQFF. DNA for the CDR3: TGTGCCAGCAGCTTAAAAGCTAGCGGGAGCTTGGGTTACAATGAGCAGTTCTTC.